One and the same sample provided the 26 T cell receptor beta chains below, sequenced in a study of cytomegalovirus exposure and HLA in healthy donors. This PCR relied on a set of 60 Vbeta primers and 13 Jbeta primers. Clones were sequenced by immunoSEQ multiplex PCR, and TCRdb holds only the in-frame ones, with some missing. The sample records about 67,000 clones, around 63% being singletons. Specimen: PBMCs. The receptors were sampled from a young woman in good health and CMV-seronegative.

The chain has TRBV7-3 and TRBJ2-3; 14 bases agree with TRBD2. Germline V gene lookup returns CDR1 SGHTA and CDR2 FQGTGA. V shed 5 bases, J shed 8 bases, and the junction held 6 bases outside the gene matches. The CDR3 runs to 15 residues. CDR3 amino acids: CASSRLAGGQGTQYF. DNA for the CDR3: TGTGCCAGCAGCCGACTAGCGGGGGGGCAGGGTACGCAGTATTTT.

The chain links TRBV2 to TRBJ1-4; 9 bases map to TRBD1. The V and J ends lost 4 bases and 7 bases, in that order; junction bases with no gene match: 7. CDR3 length: 15 amino acids. Germline V gene data show CDR1 as SNHLY and CDR2 as FYNNEI. The CDR3 DNA reads TGTGCCAGCAGTGTTACAGGGGGCTTAGGTGAAAAACTGTTTTTT. This encodes CASSVTGGLGEKLFF.

This clone was observed a few times. Other DNA sequences in the sample encode the same CDR3. The gene calls are TRBV5-1 and TRBJ2-1; 10 nucleotides align to TRBD2. V shed 3 bases, J shed 4 bases, and the junction held 4 bases outside the gene matches. CDR1 is SGHRS and CDR2 is YFSETQ in the germline V gene. CDR3 length: 15 residues. The CDR3 loop is CASSWTSGTYNEQFF. DNA of the CDR3: TGCGCCAGCAGCTGGACTAGCGGTACTTACAATGAGCAGTTCTTC.

The chain combines TRBV27 with TRBJ1-5; tentatively, D is TRBD1 (5 bases). The V gene's germline CDR1 is MNHEY and CDR2 SMNVEV (reference sequence). This CDR3 spans 14 amino acids. Trimming removed 1 base from V and 5 bases from J, with 9 bases in between. The CDR3 region has the DNA TGTGCCAGCAGTTTATTGGGGGGTCATCAGCCCCAGCATTTT. This gives the protein CASSLLGGHQPQHF.

This chain joins TRBV5-1 and TRBJ2-5; D gene ambiguous. V dropped 6 bases and J dropped 1 base, with 10 bases sitting between them. Germline values: CDR1 SGHRS, CDR2 YFSETQ. The CDR3 has 13 amino acids. DNA of the CDR3: TGCGCCAGCACTAGAGGATTCCAAGAGACCCAGTACTTC. It codes for CASTRGFQETQYF.

The rearrangement links TRBV30 to TRBJ2-5, with 10 bases identical to TRBD1. TRBJ2-7 explains the end of the DNA better; the J call may be wrong. The CDR3 has 15 amino acids. Germline loops: CDR1 GTSNPN, CDR2 SVGIG (reference sequence). The CDR3 sequence is CACQSGTGAVYEQYF. The DNA of the CDR3 is TGTGCCTGTCAATCCGGGACAGGGGCCGTCTACGAGCAGTACTTC.

V gene TRBV14 combines with J gene TRBJ2-7; D not certain. CDR3 length: 13 residues. Germline values: CDR1 SGHDN, CDR2 FVKESK. V was pared by 1 base and J by 6 bases, with 10 bases between. The CDR3 region is CASSQVAGTEQYF. DNA for the CDR3: TGTGCCAGCAGCCAAGTCGCAGGCACCGAGCAGTACTTC.

This clone has just a few counts. V is TRBV5-5 and J is TRBJ2-7, with a tentative D call TRBD2 (6 bases). This CDR3 region has 12 residues. The ends were cut back, 3 bases at V and 3 bases at J, with 7 bases in the middle. The germline gives CDR1 SGHKS, CDR2 YYEKEE (reference sequence). The CDR3 nucleotides read TGTGCCAGCAGCTCCGGGAGCTACGAGCAGTACTTC. Translated, it gives CASSSGSYEQYF.

The V and J genes are TRBV6-1 and TRBJ2-3; TRBD2 is a possible D gene (5 bases). Germline V gene sequence: CDR1 MNHNS, CDR2 SASEGT. The CDR3 contains 12 residues. V lost 6 bases and J 6 bases, leaving 10 bases between the germline ends. Here the CDR3 DNA reads TGTGCCAGCAGACTAGTTTCCGATACGCAGTATTTT. Its protein is CASRLVSDTQYF.

V gene TRBV7-2 combines with J gene TRBJ1-2; 10 nucleotides match TRBD1. Per the germline V gene, CDR1 is SGHTA and CDR2 is FQGNSA. V was clipped by 5 bases and J by 8 bases; unmatched bases: 14. This CDR3 has 16 residues. CDR3 residues: CASSPTMTGGAGGYTF. The CDR3 DNA follows: TGTGCCAGCAGCCCCACAATGACAGGGGGCGCGGGAGGCTACACCTTC.

The CDR3 DNA is TGTGCCAGTAGTAACTCCCGGGACAACGAGCAGTACTTC. Translation: CASSNSRDNEQYF. The chain couples TRBV19 to TRBJ2-7; D might be TRBD1 (6 bases). Trimming took 4 bases from V and 5 from J, leaving 12 bases between them. The germline V gene has CDR1 LNHDA and CDR2 SQIVND (reference sequence). This CDR3 spans 13 amino acids.

CDR3 sequence (DNA): TGTGCCTCCGCGAGCGGGGGAAATAATTCACCCCTCCACTTT. Its translation: CASASGGNNSPLHF. The chain recombines TRBV30 with TRBJ1-6; tentatively, D is TRBD1 (5 bases). Germline V gene data show CDR1 as GTSNPN and CDR2 as SVGIG (reference sequence). This CDR3 comprises 14 residues. V was trimmed by 7 bases and J by 5 bases, leaving 15 bases between them.

The chain has TRBV7-2 and TRBJ2-1; a weak D match, TRBD2 (7 bases). The V end lost 0 bases, the J end lost 10 bases, and 13 bases lay between the germline ends. CDR1 SGHTA and CDR2 FQGNSA come from the germline V gene. This CDR3 has 14 residues. In DNA form, the CDR3 reads TGTGCCAGCAGCTTAGCGGGGGGGCCGTACGAGCAGTTCTTC. It specifies CASSLAGGPYEQFF.

The V gene is TRBV7-9, the J gene TRBJ1-1; no definite D call. Germline V lookup: CDR1 SEHNR, CDR2 FQNEAQ (reference sequence). The CDR3 length is 13 residues. V lost 1 base and J 3 bases, leaving 6 bases between the germline ends. The CDR3 reads CASSLVRDTEAFF. In nucleotides, the CDR3 is TGTGCCAGCAGCTTAGTACGGGACACTGAAGCTTTCTTT. Filled out from reference TRBV7-9 and TRBJ1-1, the complete variable domain reads DTGVSQNPRHKITKRGQNVTFRCDPISEHNRLYWYRQTLGQGPEFLTYFQNEAQLEKSRLLSDRFSAERPKGSFSTLEIQRTEQGDSAMYLCASSLVRDTEAFFGQGTRLTVV.

In its sample, this clone was seen once. The J gene is TRBJ2-2, the V gene TRBV4-1; 10 positions agree with TRBD2. The CDR3 sequence is 16 residues long. V was clipped by 0 bases and J by 7 bases; unmatched bases: 5. Looked up from germline, CDR1 is MGHRA and CDR2 is YSYEKL. The CDR3 region has the DNA TGCGCCAGCAGCCAAGATTCTAGCGGGGGAATCGGGGAGCTGTTTTTT. Protein product: CASSQDSSGGIGELFF.

The chain has TRBV28 and TRBJ1-1; D is unclear. The CDR3 is made up of 12 amino acids. CDR1 and CDR2 (germline): MDHEN, SYDVKM. Trimming pared 0 bases from V and 6 bases from J, leaving 5 bases between. The CDR3 bases are TGTGCCAGCAGTTTATGGGGAGCTGAAGCTTTCTTT. Translating it yields CASSLWGAEAFF.

The rearrangement joins TRBV28 to TRBJ2-6; D gene uncertain. Germline CDR1 and CDR2: MDHEN and SYDVKM. Trimming left V 5 bases short and J 0 bases short, with 5 bases between. The CDR3 runs 14 residues. CDR3 region: CASSRVSGANVLTF. CDR3 sequence (DNA): TGTGCCAGCAGTCGGGTCTCTGGGGCCAACGTCCTGACTTTC.

Turning to this clone: The junction departs from the called germline gene at one end, perhaps through a read error. Other nucleotide sequences from this sample produce the same CDR3. CDR3 residues: CASSLAGAGPNEKLFF. For the CDR3, the DNA is TGTGCTAGCAGCTTAGCGGGGGCAGGGCCCAATGAAAAACTGTTTTTT. The chain combines TRBV7-2 with TRBJ1-4, with D perhaps matching TRBD1 (6 bases). CDR1 is SGHTA, CDR2 FQGNSA, per germline. The length of the CDR3 is 16 residues.

J is TRBJ2-3 and V is TRBV9; 7 bases map to TRBD1. Germline CDR1 SGDLS, CDR2 YYNGEE. CDR3 length: 16 amino acids. V lost 0 bases, J lost 0 bases, and 4 bases stayed unmatched. As DNA, the CDR3 is TGTGCCAGCAGCGTAGCGGGACAGTCTAGCACAGATACGCAGTATTTT. It is translated as CASSVAGQSSTDTQYF.

The V call is TRBV4-3, the J call TRBJ1-5; TRBD1 might be the D (6 bases). Per the germline V gene, CDR1 is LGHNA and CDR2 is YSLEER. This CDR3 has 16 residues. Trimming shortened V by 2 bases and J by 1 base, and 12 bases separated the two germline ends. CDR3 sequence (DNA): TGCGCCAGCAGCCAACTTGCGGACAGAAGCAATCAGCCCCAGCATTTT. Residues: CASSQLADRSNQPQHF.

The V gene is TRBV7-2, the J gene TRBJ2-3; 10 positions agree with TRBD2. Germline V gene lookup returns CDR1 SGHTA and CDR2 FQGNSA. The J segment lost 5 bases and the V segment lost 5 bases, leaving 10 bases of the junction unmatched. The CDR3 length is 16 residues. The CDR3 loop is CASSLRERGGRDTQYF. The DNA for the CDR3 is TGTGCCAGCAGCCTACGGGAGCGGGGGGGCCGAGATACGCAGTATTTT.

The rearrangement links TRBV7-9 to TRBJ1-6, with D maybe TRBD1 (6 bases). Trimming left V 4 bases short and J 8 bases short, with 12 bases between. This CDR3 is built from 14 residues. CDR1 SEHNR and CDR2 FQNEAQ come from the germline V gene (reference sequence). The CDR3 region has the DNA TGTGCCAGCAGCTCAACAGGGTACCATTCACCCCTCCACTTT. It is translated as CASSSTGYHSPLHF. Full variable domain (outside the CDR3, taken from reference TRBV7-9 and TRBJ1-6): DTGVSQNPRHKITKRGQNVTFRCDPISEHNRLYWYRQTLGQGPEFLTYFQNEAQLEKSRLLSDRFSAERPKGSFSTLEIQRTEQGDSAMYLCASSSTGYHSPLHFGNGTRLTVT.

Only a few counts were recorded for this clone. The rearrangement links TRBV10-3 to TRBJ1-2; 11 nucleotides line up with TRBD1. This CDR3 is built from 16 residues. V shed 4 bases and J 7 bases; nucleotides not matched to a gene: 11. The germline CDR1 and CDR2 sequences are ENHRY and SYGVKD. CDR3 DNA: TGTGCCATCAGTGTCCGTAGCGGACAGGGGGCGGGTGGCTACACCTTC. Translated, it gives CAISVRSGQGAGGYTF.

This clone was recorded only once. The V call is TRBV11-2, the J call TRBJ2-5, with 8 bases matching TRBD1. The CDR3 sequence is 13 residues long. The V gene end was trimmed by 5 bases and the J gene end by 5 bases; junction bases not matched to a gene: 4. CDR1 SGHAT and CDR2 FQNNGV come from the germline V gene. CDR3 sequence: CASSRTGMETQYF. In DNA, the CDR3 is TGTGCCAGCAGCCGGACAGGGATGGAGACCCAGTACTTC.

The CDR3 is CASSYTSGTGSEKLFF. The CDR3 coding sequence is TGTGCCAGCTCTTACACCTCCGGGACAGGCAGTGAAAAACTGTTTTTT. The chain recombines TRBV18 with TRBJ1-4, with 8 bases fitting TRBD1. V was pared by 6 bases and J by 7 bases, with 13 bases of the junction left unmatched. Germline V CDR1 and CDR2: KGHSH, LQKENI. The CDR3 sequence is 16 residues long.

A few counts support this clone. The chain links TRBV2 to TRBJ2-7; 9 positions match TRBD1. Trimming at V came to 1 base and at J to 6 bases, leaving 7 bases not matched to a gene. CDR3 length: 15 amino acids. Germline V CDR1 and CDR2: SNHLY, FYNNEI. The CDR3 coding sequence is TGTGCCAGCAGTGAAGATTCGGGACAGGGCACCGAGCAGTACTTC. Protein sequence: CASSEDSGQGTEQYF.